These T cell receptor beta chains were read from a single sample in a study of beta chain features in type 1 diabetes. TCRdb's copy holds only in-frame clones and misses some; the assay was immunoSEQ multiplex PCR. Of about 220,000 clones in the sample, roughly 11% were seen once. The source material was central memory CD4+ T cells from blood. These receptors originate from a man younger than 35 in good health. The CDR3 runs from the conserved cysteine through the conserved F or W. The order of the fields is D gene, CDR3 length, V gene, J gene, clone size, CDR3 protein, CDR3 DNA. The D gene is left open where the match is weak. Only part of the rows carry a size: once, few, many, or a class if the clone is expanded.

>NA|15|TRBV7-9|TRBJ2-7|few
CASSLEIGSSYEQYF
TGTGCCAGCAGCTTAGAGATCGGGAGCTCCTACGAGCAGTACTTC
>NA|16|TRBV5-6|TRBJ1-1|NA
CASSPLGTNVGTEAFF
TGTGCCAGCAGCCCATTGGGGACCAACGTTGGCACTGAAGCTTTCTTT
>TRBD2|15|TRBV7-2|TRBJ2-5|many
CASSPGTSGQETQYF
TGTGCCAGCAGCCCCGGGACTAGCGGACAAGAGACCCAGTACTTC
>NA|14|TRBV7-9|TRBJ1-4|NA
CASSLLDGGEKLFF
TGTGCCAGCAGCTTATTGGACGGAGGAGAAAAACTGTTTTTT
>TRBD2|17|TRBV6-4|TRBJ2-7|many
CASSDSTLAGGVGEQYF
TGTGCCAGCAGTGACTCGACGCTAGCGGGAGGAGTTGGCGAGCAGTACTTC
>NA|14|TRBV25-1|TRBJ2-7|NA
CASSEDSGRYEQYF
TGTGCCAGCAGTGAGGATTCCGGGAGATACGAGCAGTACTTC
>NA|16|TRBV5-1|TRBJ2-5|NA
CASSIQGWRAQETQYF
TGCGCCAGCAGCATCCAAGGCTGGAGGGCACAAGAGACCCAGTACTTC
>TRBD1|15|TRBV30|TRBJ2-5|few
CAWSGTGRSLETQYF
TGTGCCTGGAGCGGGACAGGGAGGAGCTTAGAGACCCAGTACTTC
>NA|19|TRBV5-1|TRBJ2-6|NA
CASSLGPRTGNSGANVLTF
TGCGCCAGCAGCTTGGGCCCCCGGACGGGGAACTCTGGGGCCAACGTCCTGACTTTC
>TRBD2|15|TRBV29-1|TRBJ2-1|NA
CSVGGGRSSYNEQFF
TGCAGCGTGGGCGGGGGGCGAAGCTCCTACAATGAGCAGTTCTTC
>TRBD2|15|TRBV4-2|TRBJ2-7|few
CASSQSGSGFYEQYF
TGTGCCAGCAGCCAAAGCGGGAGTGGGTTTTACGAGCAGTACTTC
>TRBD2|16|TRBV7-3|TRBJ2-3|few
CASSKSPSGSTDTQYF
TGTGCCAGCAGCAAAAGTCCTAGCGGGAGCACAGATACGCAGTATTTT
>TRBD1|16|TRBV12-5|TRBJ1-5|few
CASGFRRDRGHQPQHF
TGTGCTAGTGGTTTTAGGAGGGACAGGGGGCATCAGCCCCAGCATTTT
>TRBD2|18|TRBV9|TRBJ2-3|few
CASSAGTSGRAGTDTQYF
TGTGCCAGCAGCGCCGGGACTAGCGGGAGGGCCGGCACAGATACGCAGTATTTT
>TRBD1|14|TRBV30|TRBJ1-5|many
CAWSPGQGHQPQHF
TGTGCCTGGAGTCCCGGACAGGGTCATCAGCCCCAGCATTTT
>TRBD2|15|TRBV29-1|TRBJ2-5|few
CSVRGIAGYQETQYF
TGCAGCGTTCGGGGGATAGCGGGGTACCAAGAGACCCAGTACTTC
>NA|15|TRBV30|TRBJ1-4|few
CAWRDDTYINEKLFF
TGTGCCTGGAGAGATGACACCTACATTAATGAAAAACTGTTTTTT
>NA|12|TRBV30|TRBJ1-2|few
CAWAAGAFGYTF
TGTGCCTGGGCCGCGGGGGCCTTTGGCTACACCTTC
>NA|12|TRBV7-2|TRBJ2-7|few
CASSARPGEQYF
TGTGCCAGCAGCGCCCGCCCAGGGGAGCAGTACTTC
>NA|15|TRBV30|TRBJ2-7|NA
CAWSVQYYSFYEQYF
TGTGCCTGGAGTGTACAGTATTACTCATTCTACGAGCAGTACTTC